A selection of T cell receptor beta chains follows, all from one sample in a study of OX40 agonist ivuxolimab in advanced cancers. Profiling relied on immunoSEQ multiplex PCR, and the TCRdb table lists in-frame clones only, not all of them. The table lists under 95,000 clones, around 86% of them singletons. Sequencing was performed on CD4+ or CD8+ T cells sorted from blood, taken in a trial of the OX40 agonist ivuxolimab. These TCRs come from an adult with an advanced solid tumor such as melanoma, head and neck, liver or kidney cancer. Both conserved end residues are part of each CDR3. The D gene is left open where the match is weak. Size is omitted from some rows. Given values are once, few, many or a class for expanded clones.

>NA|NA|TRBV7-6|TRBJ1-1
TGTGCCAGCAGCTATCGGGGGAACACTGAAGCTTTCTTT
CASSYRGNTEAFF
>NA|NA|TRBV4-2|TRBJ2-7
TGTGCCAGCAGCAGGGACACCCCCGGGGCTCGTCTCGAGCAGTACTTC
CASSRDTPGARLEQYF
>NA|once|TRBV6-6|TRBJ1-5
TGTGCCAGCAGCCTGGACCGAGACAATCAGCCCCAGCATTTT
CASSLDRDNQPQHF
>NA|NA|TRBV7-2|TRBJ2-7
TGTGCCAGCAGCTTACGAGGGGATTCCTACGAGCAGTACTTC
CASSLRGDSYEQYF
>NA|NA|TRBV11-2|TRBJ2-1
TGTGCCAGCAGCTTAGATCAGTTTGGTAACCCGTTCTTC
CASSLDQFGNPFF
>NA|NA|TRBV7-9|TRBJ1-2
TGTGCCAGCAGCTTAGTGCGGGACGGCTACACCTTC
CASSLVRDGYTF
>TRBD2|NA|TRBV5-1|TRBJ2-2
TGCGCCAGCAGCTACCTGACTAGCGGGACCACCGGGGAGCTGTTTTTT
CASSYLTSGTTGELFF
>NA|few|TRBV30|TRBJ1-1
TGTGCCTGGGCCAGAGCTACTGAAGCTTTCTTT
CAWARATEAFF
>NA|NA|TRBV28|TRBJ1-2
TGTGCCAGCAGCCCCCCCACATCCGGGTTGAGCTATGGCTACACCTTC
CASSPPTSGLSYGYTF
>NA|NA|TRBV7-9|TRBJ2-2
TGTGCCAGCAGCTTTATTGGGGTCGGGCGGTCGAACACCGGGGAGCTGTTTTTT
CASSFIGVGRSNTGELFF
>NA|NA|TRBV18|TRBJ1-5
TGTGCCAGCTCACCCTCCAATCAGCCCCAGCATTTT
CASSPSNQPQHF
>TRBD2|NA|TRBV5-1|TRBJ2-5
TGCGCCAGCAGCTTGGCCGGGACTAGACAAGAGACCCAGTACTTC
CASSLAGTRQETQYF
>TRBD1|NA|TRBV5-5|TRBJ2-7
TGTGCCAGCAGCTCCGGGACAGGGGGCTACGAGCAGTACTTC
CASSSGTGGYEQYF
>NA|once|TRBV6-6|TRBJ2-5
TGTGCCAGCAGCCCGACTAGGGGGTGGGAGACCCAGTACTTC
CASSPTRGWETQYF
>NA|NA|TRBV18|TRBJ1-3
TGTGCCAGCTCACCAGGGGTAGGGATCTCCACTGGAAACACCATATATTTT
CASSPGVGISTGNTIYF
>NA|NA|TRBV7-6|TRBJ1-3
TGTGCCAGCAGCCCGACTGTTCTCGGCACCATATATTTT
CASSPTVLGTIYF
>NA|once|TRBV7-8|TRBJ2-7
TGTGCCAGCAGCCAGATAGGCCAGGGGAGCTCCTACGAGCAGTACTTC
CASSQIGQGSSYEQYF
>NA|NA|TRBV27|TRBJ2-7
TGTGCCAGCAGTAGACCGGGGACGGCCTCCTACGAGCAGTACTTC
CASSRPGTASYEQYF
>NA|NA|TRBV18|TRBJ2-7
TGTGCCAGCTCACCATACAGGGACGGATCCTACGAGCAGTACTTC
CASSPYRDGSYEQYF
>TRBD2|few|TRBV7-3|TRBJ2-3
TGTGCCAGCAGCCGGGGAGCGGGAGGGCCCGGAGATACGCAGTATTTT
CASSRGAGGPGDTQYF